This T cell receptor beta chain was retrieved from a study of blood T cells in healthy people across ages. Only one count was recorded for this clonotype. This CDR3 spans 15 amino acids. Germline V gene data show CDR1 as MNHEY and CDR2 as SVGAGI. Trimming shortened V by 2 bases and J by 4 bases, and 12 bases separated the two germline ends. A second PCR of about 7 to 12 cycles used a sample-barcoded 5' primer and a J-beta primer mix. A single record per CDR3 protein comes from TCRdb applying MiXCR to the 5' RACE reads. The table records 800,000 or so distinct CDR3 sequences, just under 25% of them present only once. This sample also appeared in a second study, on T cells of mothers and their children.

The sample taken for sequencing was blood. This rearrangement joins TRBV6-5 to TRBJ1-3; weak D call: TRBD1 (5 bases). The clonotype was recovered from a boy between 10 and 17 years old in good health. CDR3: CASSYGWAGGNTIYF. Here the CDR3 DNA reads TGTGCCAGCAGTTACGGCTGGGCAGGGGGAAACACCATATATTTT.